What follows are 5 T cell receptor beta chains derived from one specimen sequenced in a study of CD8+ T cells in alopecia areata. As the sequencing template, cDNA was produced by extracting RNA and reverse transcribing it. This table comes from immunoSEQ multiplex PCR, and its TCRdb copy is limited to in-frame clones, with some not included. The sample has 110,000 to 150,000 clones; roughly 52% are singletons. Treatment noted: oral pan-JAK inhibitor, 5-10 mg twice daily. Here the sequenced sample was CD8+ T cells sorted from blood, taken at week 4, from a patient treated with tofacitinib. The source is a human donor with alopecia areata.

This chain uses TRBV25-1 with TRBJ1-5, with a weak D call TRBD1 (5 bases). Germline assignment: CDR1 MGHDK and CDR2 SYGVNS. Trimming left V 1 base short and J 4 bases short, with 14 bases between. The CDR3 loop spans 16 amino acids. The chain's CDR3 is CASSEWGQGPNQPQHF. In nucleotides, the CDR3 is TGTGCCAGCAGTGAATGGGGCCAGGGTCCTAATCAGCCCCAGCATTTT. The full variable domain, in which reference TRBV25-1 and TRBJ1-5 provide the parts outside the CDR3, is EADIYQTPRYLVIGTGKKITLECSQTMGHDKMYWYQQDPGMELHLIHYSYGVNSTEKGDLSSESTVSRIRTEHFPLTLESARPSHTSQYLCASSEWGQGPNQPQHFGDGTRLSIL.

This clone was observed a handful of times. Relative to the germline gene, one junction end is altered; a read error may explain this. Other DNA sequences from this sample encode an identical CDR3 as well. This chain uses TRBV7-7 with TRBJ2-3, with D unclear. The CDR3 totals 17 residues. Looked up from germline, CDR1 is SSHAT and CDR2 is FNYEAQ (reference sequence). The CDR3 DNA reads TGTGCTAGCAGCTTCGAACGACTTCTTTCCGGCACAGATACGCAGTATTTT. Translated, it gives CASSFERLLSGTDTQYF.

V is TRBV5-1 and J is TRBJ2-7; no clear D gene. CDR3 length: 13 residues. Germline V lookup: CDR1 SGHRS, CDR2 YFSETQ. V was shortened by 1 base and J by 4 bases, with 9 bases between the two germline ends. CDR3 loop: CASSLYTGYEQYF. The CDR3 DNA reads as TGCGCCAGCAGCTTGTACACTGGATACGAGCAGTACTTC.

The V call is TRBV30, the J call TRBJ1-1, with no clear D. CDR1 GTSNPN and CDR2 SVGIG come from the germline V gene (reference sequence). This CDR3 has 12 amino acids. The V end was cut by 0 bases, the J end by 6 bases, with 8 bases between. CDR3 region: CAWSVALAEAFF. Written as DNA, the CDR3 is TGTGCCTGGAGTGTTGCTCTGGCTGAAGCTTTCTTT.

V and J are TRBV27 and TRBJ1-1, with a tentative D call TRBD1 (5 bases). The CDR3 runs to 15 residues. The germline V gene encodes CDR1 MNHEY and CDR2 SMNVEV (reference sequence). V shed 3 bases and J shed 1 base, with 12 bases lying between them. The CDR3 DNA is TGTGCCAGCAGTTTTTCCCCTAGGGGGAACACTGAAGCTTTCTTT. Protein sequence: CASSFSPRGNTEAFF.